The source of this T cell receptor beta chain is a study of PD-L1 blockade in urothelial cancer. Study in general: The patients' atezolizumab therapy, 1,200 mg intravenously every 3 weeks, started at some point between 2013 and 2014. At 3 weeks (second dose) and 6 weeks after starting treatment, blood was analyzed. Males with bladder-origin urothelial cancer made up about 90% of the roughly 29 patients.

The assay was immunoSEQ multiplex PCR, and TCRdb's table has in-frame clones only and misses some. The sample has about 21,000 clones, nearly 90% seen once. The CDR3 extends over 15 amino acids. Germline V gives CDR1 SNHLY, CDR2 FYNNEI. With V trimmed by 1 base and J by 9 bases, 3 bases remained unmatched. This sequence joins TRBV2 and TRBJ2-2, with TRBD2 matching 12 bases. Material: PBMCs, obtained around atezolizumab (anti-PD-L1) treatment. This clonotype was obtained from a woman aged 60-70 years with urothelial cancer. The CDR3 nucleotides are TGTGCCAGCAGTGAAGGGACTAGCGGGATCCGGGAGCTGTTTTTT. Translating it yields CASSEGTSGIRELFF.